Presented here are 17 T cell receptor beta chains from one specimen sequenced in a study of blood T cell repertoires in COVID-19. Using immunoSEQ multiplex PCR, the repertoire was profiled, and TCRdb retains in-frame clones only, with some absent. The table records 90,000 to 100,000 clones, approximately 88% of them present only once. The sequenced sample was peripheral blood. The receptors here all came from a woman aged 55-75 years with acute or convalescent COVID-19.

This sequence joins TRBV5-1 and TRBJ1-1, with a possible D match to TRBD1 (5 bases). This CDR3 comprises 14 residues. V was clipped by 3 bases and J by 1 base, with 10 bases between them. Germline CDR1 and CDR2: SGHRS and YFSETQ. This chain's CDR3 is CASSSLDTNTEAFF. For the CDR3, the DNA is TGCGCCAGCAGCTCCTTGGACACGAACACTGAAGCTTTCTTT.

The chain recombines TRBV11-1 with TRBJ1-1; 8 bases match TRBD1. J lost 1 base, V lost 5 bases, and 9 bases had no gene match. This CDR3 comprises 16 residues. Germline values: CDR1 SGHAT, CDR2 FQDESV (reference sequence). The CDR3 region has the DNA TGTGCCAGCAGCGCTCGACAGGGGACCGGGAACACTGAAGCTTTCTTT. It is translated as CASSARQGTGNTEAFF. Based on the CDR3 plus reference TRBV11-1 and TRBJ1-1, the full variable domain is EAEVAQSPRYKITEKSQAVAFWCDPISGHATLYWYRQILGQGPELLVQFQDESVVDDSQLPKDRFSAERLKGVDSTLKIQPAELGDSAMYLCASSARQGTGNTEAFFGQGTRLTVV.

The sample holds many counts of this clone. The chain combines TRBV3-1 (or the pseudogene TRBV3-2) with TRBJ2-2, with no clear D. The V end was cut by 4 bases, the J end by 6 bases, with 9 bases between. Germline-derived CDR1 and CDR2 are LGHDT and YNNKEL (reference sequence). CDR3 length: 13 residues. The CDR3 coding sequence is TGTGCCAGCAGCCTAGTCCTCTCCGGGGAGCTGTTTTTT. Its translation is CASSLVLSGELFF.

The rearrangement uses TRBV30 and TRBJ2-7; a possible D gene is TRBD2 (7 bases). The germline V gene encodes CDR1 GTSNPN and CDR2 SVGIG (reference sequence). The CDR3 length is 15 residues. V lost 2 bases to trimming and J lost 5 bases, with 19 bases between them. CDR3 coding DNA: TGTGCCTGGAGTAACAAGGGGGAGGGAATCAACGAGCAGTACTTC. Protein sequence: CAWSNKGEGINEQYF.

This chain uses TRBV7-3 with TRBJ2-2, with D maybe TRBD2 (6 bases). The CDR3 contains 13 residues. V was clipped by 3 bases and J by 6 bases, with 8 bases between them. Germline V gives CDR1 SGHTA, CDR2 FQGTGA. The CDR3 spells CASSFGGSGELFF. The CDR3 DNA reads TGTGCCAGCAGCTTCGGGGGTTCCGGGGAGCTGTTTTTT.

This rearrangement joins TRBV28 to TRBJ1-4, with D hard to call. The CDR3 consists of 16 residues. Germline V lookup: CDR1 MDHEN, CDR2 SYDVKM. Trimming pared 4 bases from V and 0 bases from J, leaving 12 bases between. This CDR3 reads CASSWEGLATNEKLFF. The DNA for the CDR3 is TGTGCCAGCAGTTGGGAGGGCCTAGCAACTAATGAAAAACTGTTTTTT. The full variable domain, its missing parts supplied by reference TRBV28 and TRBJ1-4, is DVKVTQSSRYLVKRTGEKVFLECVQDMDHENMFWYRQDPGLGLRLIYFSYDVKMKEKGDIPEGYSVSREKKERFSLILESASTNQTSMYLCASSWEGLATNEKLFFGSGTQLSVL.

The genes are TRBV10-3 and TRBJ1-1; D unresolved. Germline CDR1 is ENHRY and CDR2 is SYGVKD. There are 15 residues in the CDR3. Trimming pared 8 bases from V and 1 base from J, leaving 17 bases between. The CDR3 protein is CAIGEAARQNTEAFF. The CDR3, as DNA: TGTGCCATCGGGGAGGCAGCCAGACAGAACACTGAAGCTTTCTTT.

The gene calls are TRBV7-9 and TRBJ2-5; possibly TRBD1 for D (6 bases). The CDR3 loop spans 15 amino acids. CDR1 and CDR2 (germline): SEHNR, FQNEAQ (reference sequence). V lost 3 bases and J lost 0, with 11 bases in between. CDR3 loop: CASSFFAGDQETQYF. The CDR3 region has the DNA TGTGCCAGCAGCTTTTTTGCAGGGGACCAAGAGACCCAGTACTTC.

This clone was counted once. This chain uses TRBV18 with TRBJ1-3; D is undetermined. Trimming shortened V by 6 bases and J by 0 bases, and 12 bases separated the two germline ends. CDR3 length equals 15 residues. Germline V CDR1 and CDR2: KGHSH, LQKENI. This CDR3 reads CASSPDTSSGNTIYF. The CDR3 nucleotides are TGTGCCAGCTCGCCAGACACGAGCTCTGGAAACACCATATATTTT.

This clone was seen once. This rearrangement joins TRBV11-2 to TRBJ2-7; 11 bases are a match to TRBD1. Losses at the gene ends were 5 bases for V and 5 bases for J; bases not matched to a gene: 8. CDR1 and CDR2 from the germline V gene are SGHAT and FQNNGV. CDR3 length: 15 amino acids. The DNA for the CDR3 is TGTGCCAGCAGCCAGGACAGGGGGCACGTAGACGAGCAGTACTTC. It specifies CASSQDRGHVDEQYF.

This sequence joins TRBV27 and TRBJ2-3, with TRBD2 matching over 12 bases. J lost 1 base, V lost 6 bases, and 8 bases had no gene match. The germline CDR1 and CDR2 sequences are MNHEY and SMNVEV (reference sequence). The CDR3 is made up of 17 amino acids. The chain's CDR3 is CASRRLAGVRGTDTQYF. Here the CDR3 DNA reads TGTGCCAGCAGGCGACTAGCGGGGGTTCGTGGCACAGATACGCAGTATTTT.

The table lists this clone with a count of one. The chain has TRBV2 and TRBJ2-3, with D tentatively TRBD1 (7 bases). Trimming removed 6 bases from V and 4 bases from J, with 14 bases in between. This CDR3 spans 14 amino acids. The germline CDR1 and CDR2 sequences are SNHLY and FYNNEI. CDR3: CASRGGGWADTQYF. CDR3 DNA: TGTGCCAGCAGAGGAGGGGGCTGGGCAGATACGCAGTATTTT.

The chain is built from TRBV29-1 and TRBJ1-6; no reliable D call. This CDR3 has 14 residues. The germline CDR1 and CDR2 sequences are SQVTM and ANQGSEA. Trimming shortened V by 6 bases and J by 0 bases, and 9 bases separated the two germline ends. The chain's CDR3 is CSVQISSYNSPLHF. The CDR3 DNA is TGCAGCGTGCAGATCAGCTCCTATAATTCACCCCTCCACTTT.

In DNA, the CDR3 is TGCGCCAGCAGCCAAGACGTTATAAGGGCGGGGGCCCTCCGGGAGCTGTTTTTT. It encodes CASSQDVIRAGALRELFF. V and J are TRBV4-1 and TRBJ2-2; D possibly corresponds to TRBD2 (7 bases). There are 18 residues in the CDR3. Germline V gives CDR1 MGHRA, CDR2 YSYEKL. Trimming removed 0 bases from V and 9 bases from J, with 23 bases in between.

The table lists this clone with a count of one. The rearrangement joins TRBV20-1 to TRBJ1-1; 9 bases match TRBD1. V shed 3 bases, J shed 0 bases, and the junction held 14 bases outside the gene matches. CDR1 and CDR2 (germline): DFQATT, SNEGSKA (reference sequence). The CDR3 is 18 amino acids. CDR3 nucleotide sequence: TGCAGTGCTAGTCACCCTGGACAGGGGCCGATATTGAACACTGAAGCTTTCTTT. Its protein product is CSASHPGQGPILNTEAFF.

V and J are TRBV30 and TRBJ2-2; D possibly corresponds to TRBD1 (5 bases). The V gene's germline CDR1 is GTSNPN and CDR2 SVGIG (reference sequence). V was trimmed by 4 bases and J by 9 bases, leaving 9 bases between them. The CDR3 extends over 11 amino acids. The CDR3 sequence: CAWTYRRELFF. In nucleotides, the CDR3 is TGTGCCTGGACCTACAGGAGGGAGCTGTTTTTT.

The genes are TRBV7-3 and TRBJ1-2, with a possible D match to TRBD1 (6 bases). CDR3 length: 15 amino acids. The ends were cut back, 4 bases at V and 2 bases at J, with 14 bases in the middle. Germline CDR1 reads SGHTA; CDR2 reads FQGTGA. The CDR3 coding sequence is TGTGCCAGCAGCTCTTCAGGGGCCTACAACTATGGCTACACCTTC. Translated: CASSSSGAYNYGYTF.